These 8 T cell receptor beta chains originate from one sample sequenced in a study of T cell responses to AZD1222 COVID-19 vaccine. TCRdb's copy holds only in-frame clones and misses some; the assay was immunoSEQ multiplex PCR. The sample includes some 150,000 clones, around 90% seen only once; the top ten take 2.5% to 3%. The specimen comprised peripheral blood, sampled on day 0 of MenACWY control vaccination. The receptors derive from an adult in good health.

This clone has a single count. The chain combines TRBV6-1 with TRBJ1-5; a possible D gene is TRBD1 (5 bases). Per the germline V gene, CDR1 is MNHNS and CDR2 is SASEGT. The CDR3 has 15 residues. V gave up 3 bases and J gave up 0 bases, with 9 bases separating them. The CDR3 loop reads CASSDRVYSNQPQHF. The CDR3 nucleotides are TGTGCCAGCAGTGACAGGGTTTATAGCAATCAGCCCCAGCATTTT.

V and J are TRBV19 and TRBJ2-2, with D perhaps TRBD1 (6 bases). The CDR3 loop spans 15 amino acids. Germline V lookup: CDR1 LNHDA, CDR2 SQIVND (reference sequence). Trimming stripped 6 bases from V and 6 bases from J, with 17 bases between. The DNA of the CDR3 is TGTGCCAGTAGACCCTCAGGGGCAGGCGCCGGGGAGCTGTTTTTT. It is translated as CASRPSGAGAGELFF.

This chain links TRBV3-1 (or the pseudogene TRBV3-2) with TRBJ2-7; D may be TRBD2 (5 bases). Trimming removed 4 bases at V and 4 bases at J, with 11 bases between. Germline V gene sequence: CDR1 LGHDT, CDR2 YNNKEL (reference sequence). The CDR3 runs to 13 residues. CDR3 nucleotide sequence: TGTGCCAGCAGCCTACCCGGGATTTACGAGCAGTACTTC. Translation gives CASSLPGIYEQYF.

The chain has TRBV7-9 and TRBJ1-2, with 10 bases fitting TRBD1. The CDR3 spans 18 residues. Germline V gene lookup returns CDR1 SEHNR and CDR2 FQNEAQ (reference sequence). V shed 1 base and J 1 base; nucleotides not matched to a gene: 9. The CDR3: CASSLVSTGGYINYGYTF. Here the CDR3 DNA reads TGTGCCAGCAGCTTAGTTTCGACAGGGGGCTATATTAACTATGGCTACACCTTC.

The rearrangement joins TRBV9 to TRBJ1-4; D gene uncertain. The V gene's germline CDR1 is SGDLS and CDR2 YYNGEE. V lost 7 bases and J lost 9, with 4 bases in between. The CDR3 is made up of 9 amino acids. CDR3 nucleotides: TGTGCCAGCCCAAAAAAACTGTTTTTT. It yields the protein CASPKKLFF.

This sequence joins TRBV4-1 and TRBJ1-1; D gene uncertain. The CDR3 loop spans 14 amino acids. Per the germline V gene, CDR1 is MGHRA and CDR2 is YSYEKL. V was trimmed by 0 bases and J by 4 bases, leaving 9 bases between them. The CDR3 loop is CASSQELGITEAFF. The DNA for the CDR3 is TGCGCCAGCAGCCAAGAACTGGGGATCACTGAAGCTTTCTTT.

This chain links TRBV7-8 with TRBJ1-4; no definite D call. Germline V gives CDR1 SGHVS, CDR2 FQNEAQ. The CDR3 extends over 16 amino acids. Trimming shortened V by 1 base and J by 0 bases, and 9 bases separated the two germline ends. The CDR3 nucleotides are TGTGCCAGCAGCTTAGGGGCCGTGACAACTAATGAAAAACTGTTTTTT. It is translated as CASSLGAVTTNEKLFF.

This clone was detected only once. V is TRBV6-5 and J is TRBJ1-4; tentatively, D is TRBD1 (6 bases). Germline V gene sequence: CDR1 MNHEY, CDR2 SVGAGI. This CDR3 spans 14 amino acids. V was clipped by 7 bases and J by 8 bases, with 17 bases between them. The CDR3 DNA reads TGTGCCAGCAAGGGGGGGGGAATAGGAGAAAAACTGTTTTTT. It is translated as CASKGGGIGEKLFF.